The rows below give T cell receptor beta chains drawn from one sample of a study of T-cell memory formation after mild COVID-19. TCRdb reanalysed the 5' RACE reads using MiXCR and keeps one entry per CDR3 protein. Among roughly 340,000 distinct CDR3 sequences, less than 20% were seen once, and the ten largest hold about 20%. The sample comprised PBMCs or a T cell subset sorted from them (not recorded which). The source is a man between 18 and 35 years old who had mild COVID-19 (a few samples of this study predate the infection). Cell type and time point are not known. Each CDR3 is given without its conserved first and last residue. Clone size appears in some rows only: once, few, many, or a class for an expanded clone.

clone size	CDR3 length	V gene	CDR3 protein
NA	14	TRBV7-6	ASSSRLAGALGEQF
NA	11	TRBV24-1	ATRGPPGAPEY
NA	13	TRBV5-1	ASSSYRTGRSEAF
few	14	TRBV7-3	ASSPQTSGGADTQY
NA	14	TRBV6-4	ASSPRVVEEADTQY
many	13	TRBV29-1	SAGGPGNSGNTIY
few	11	TRBV11-2	ASSSLRRDTQY
few	13	TRBV7-8	ASSSLALAKNIQY
many	12	TRBV6-2/TRBV6-3	ASSYGGGLTEAF
NA	12	TRBV6-1	ASRALAGWTEAF
NA	12	TRBV27	ASRLEVRTGELF
NA	14	TRBV9	ASSVGGAHRTDTQY
few	14	TRBV28	ASSFPRGYTRDTQY
many	12	TRBV7-2	ASSPLAGEETQY
NA	12	TRBV21-1	ASSSRRDTDTQY
few	14	TRBV6-2/TRBV6-3	ASSFGRDSSRETQY
few	14	TRBV25-1	ASSELGQGATGELF
few	13	TRBV28	ASSLGRGEGEKLF
many	12	TRBV2	ASSASSGANVLT
few	13	TRBV7-9	ASSFWDRVTDTQY
NA	13	TRBV4-1	ASSQAGIEVQEQF
many	12	TRBV29-1	SVGQGTGTDTQY
NA	11	TRBV5-1	ASSSDRMEPLH
NA	14	TRBV21-1	ASSKNPAGLHYGYT
NA	12	TRBV5-1	ASSFDKPHYGYT
many	11	TRBV30	AWRPPTGETQY
NA	12	TRBV6-2/TRBV6-3	ASSSQGVYNEQF
NA	11	TRBV20-1	SARRQHTGELF
once	7	TRBV20-1	SAQEAQH
many	12	TRBV5-1	ASSLPGLNTEAF
once	13	TRBV6-5	ASSYASGDRETQY
few	10	TRBV12-3/TRBV12-4	ASSRVSATQY
NA	12	TRBV6-2/TRBV6-3	ASSYQQPLGGYT
NA	12	TRBV15	ATSRHKNVPEQY
NA	9	TRBV28	TTGGPREQF
NA	10	TRBV7-2	ASSQVWGRQY
few	16	TRBV3-1	ASSLRGGRLLTYNEQF
few	12	TRBV29-1	SVVSRLARETQY
many	11	TRBV4-3	ASSQVGGQPQH
NA	12	TRBV27	ASRLGASYTEAF
few	11	TRBV5-1	ASSYTGGIEQY
many	14	TRBV10-3	AISEVTSGVNNEQF
many	10	TRBV12-3/TRBV12-4	ASSLGNYGYT
few	11	TRBV11-2	ASSLDQIGTTY
many	13	TRBV7-2	ASSGVSGGQETQY
NA	11	TRBV6-5	ASSRQINQPQH
many	12	TRBV7-9	ASSPRQGGYEQY
NA	14	TRBV4-2	ASSQRRTGAYTEAF
few	12	TRBV5-1	ASSLEGTAIEAF
few	12	TRBV20-1	SARKSAGNEKLF
NA	11	TRBV20-1	SAQGQRNQPQH